The 31 T cell receptor beta chains reported below all come from one sample, sequenced in a study of cytomegalovirus exposure and HLA in healthy donors (dated by TCRdb to 2015 to 2018). The protocol used for the library was the immunoSEQ multiplex PCR assay. For the multiplex PCR, a mixture combining 60 forward primers for TCR Vbeta segments and 13 reverse primers for TCR Jbeta segments was used. TCRdb mirrors the immuneACCESS table, restricted to in-frame sequences. Some clones are absent from its copies; in checked studies, under half trace to an unresolved V gene, and the reason for the others is unknown. This sample is represented by fewer than 200,000 clones; roughly 80% of them were singletons. Jointly, the top ten make up under 15% of the sample. The specimen sequenced was PBMCs. These receptors originate from a woman aged 45-65 years in good health and CMV-seronegative.

This clone has a single count. The chain couples TRBV7-2 to TRBJ1-1; D is perhaps TRBD1 (6 bases). Between the trimmed V and J ends, which lost 5 bases and 1 base, there was a span of 8 bases. This CDR3 spans 13 amino acids. CDR1 and CDR2 from the germline V gene are SGHTA and FQGNSA. This chain's CDR3 is CASSRQENTEAFF. DNA of the CDR3: TGTGCCAGCAGCCGACAGGAGAACACTGAAGCTTTCTTT.

V gene TRBV10-3 combines with J gene TRBJ1-3; no reliable D call. In germline, CDR1 is ENHRY, CDR2 SYGVKD. Trimming stripped 0 bases from V and 0 bases from J, with 6 bases between. CDR3 size: 15 residues. The CDR3 DNA follows: TGTGCCATCAGTGAGTCGGGAGACTCTGGAAACACCATATATTTT. Its translation is CAISESGDSGNTIYF.

The chain recombines TRBV7-9 with TRBJ2-1, with 8 bases matching TRBD2. The V segment lost 1 base and the J segment 4 bases; nucleotides outside the gene matches: 0. Germline V lookup: CDR1 SEHNR, CDR2 FQNEAQ (reference sequence). This CDR3 is built from 14 residues. The CDR3 reads CASSLGGGYNEQFF. CDR3 in DNA: TGTGCCAGCAGCTTAGGCGGGGGGTACAATGAGCAGTTCTTC. The full variable domain, with the rest looked up from reference TRBV7-9 and TRBJ2-1, is DTGVSQNPRHKITKRGQNVTFRCDPISEHNRLYWYRQTLGQGPEFLTYFQNEAQLEKSRLLSDRFSAERPKGSFSTLEIQRTEQGDSAMYLCASSLGGGYNEQFFGPGTRLTVL.

V is TRBV28 and J is TRBJ1-5, with a possible D match to TRBD1 (5 bases). The CDR3 runs to 15 residues. CDR1 and CDR2 (germline): MDHEN, SYDVKM. V was cut by 6 bases and J by 7 bases, with 19 bases left in between. The CDR3 reads CASSGTVEGQQPQHF. The CDR3 bases are TGTGCCAGCAGCGGGACGGTGGAGGGTCAGCAGCCCCAGCATTTT.

The chain couples TRBV13 to TRBJ2-1; 16 nucleotides align to TRBD2. With V trimmed by 9 bases and J by 7 bases, 6 bases remained unmatched. Germline V gene lookup returns CDR1 PRHDT and CDR2 FYEKMQ (reference sequence). The CDR3 covers 15 residues. The CDR3 region has the DNA TGTGCCAGTACCGGGACTAGCGGGAGGGGTAATGAGCAGTTCTTC. Amino acid sequence: CASTGTSGRGNEQFF.

The J gene is TRBJ2-3, the V gene TRBV2; TRBD1 is a possible D gene (6 bases). Per germline, CDR1 SNHLY and CDR2 FYNNEI. The CDR3 is 13 residues long. V lost 8 bases and J 2 bases, leaving 11 bases between the germline ends. The CDR3, as DNA: TGTGCCAGCGGGGGCGGAGACACAGATACGCAGTATTTT. Encoded protein: CASGGGDTDTQYF.

This chain connects TRBV28 to TRBJ1-5; 9 nucleotides match TRBD1. The CDR3 length is 16 residues. CDR1 MDHEN and CDR2 SYDVKM come from the germline V gene. V trimming: 5 bases; J trimming: 7 bases; junction bases outside the gene matches: 12. In DNA form, the CDR3 reads TGTGCCAGCAGTCCAGCCCGGACAGGGGTTAAGCAGCCCCAGCATTTT. This codes for CASSPARTGVKQPQHF.

A few counts support this clone. The chain recombines TRBV7-2 with TRBJ2-5; the D gene is possibly TRBD1 (6 bases). V shed 4 bases and J shed 2 bases, with 8 bases lying between them. This CDR3 is 13 amino acids long. Germline lookup yields CDR1 SGHTA and CDR2 FQGNSA. This CDR3 is CASSSGQQETQYF. CDR3 DNA: TGTGCCAGCAGCTCTGGACAGCAAGAGACCCAGTACTTC. Variable domain in full (rest from reference TRBV7-2 and TRBJ2-5): GAGVSQSPSNKVTEKGKDVELRCDPISGHTALYWYRQSLGQGLEFLIYFQGNSAPDKSGLPSDRFSAERTGGSVSTLTIQRTQQEDSAVYLCASSSGQQETQYFGPGTRLLVL.

The chain employs TRBV12-5 and TRBJ2-7; possibly TRBD1 for D (6 bases). The V end was cut by 0 bases, the J end by 7 bases, with 16 bases between. Germline V CDR1 and CDR2: LGHNT, FRNRAP. The CDR3 is 15 amino acids. The CDR3 reads CASGLVLQGWWEQYF. DNA for the CDR3: TGTGCTAGTGGTTTGGTACTTCAGGGGTGGTGGGAGCAGTACTTC.

The chain recombines TRBV11-2 with TRBJ2-7; 11 bases fit TRBD2. The V gene's germline CDR1 is SGHAT and CDR2 FQNNGV. Trimming at V came to 0 bases and at J to 6 bases, leaving 4 bases not matched to a gene. The CDR3 runs to 15 residues. CDR3 sequence reads: CASSLELAGVGEQYF. The CDR3 DNA sequence: TGTGCCAGCAGCTTAGAACTAGCGGGGGTCGGCGAGCAGTACTTC. The complete variable domain, with remaining parts taken from reference TRBV11-2 and TRBJ2-7, reads EAGVAQSPRYKIIEKRQSVAFWCNPISGHATLYWYQQILGQGPKLLIQFQNNGVVDDSQLPKDRFSAERLKGVDSTLKIQPAKLEDSAVYLCASSLELAGVGEQYFGPGTRLTVT.

This clone showed up just a few times. The chain employs TRBV7-2 and TRBJ2-1, with 12 bases lining up with TRBD2. In germline, CDR1 is SGHTA, CDR2 FQGNSA. V trimming: 3 bases; J trimming: 7 bases; junction bases outside the gene matches: 7. There are 16 residues in the CDR3. The CDR3 reads CASSFSSGRAWNEQFF. The CDR3 DNA follows: TGTGCCAGCAGCTTTTCTAGCGGGAGGGCGTGGAATGAGCAGTTCTTC.

This rearrangement joins TRBV18 to TRBJ1-5; 9 positions agree with TRBD1. The length of the CDR3 is 15 residues. After removal of 3 bases from V and 1 base from J, the junction contained 1 base not matched to a gene. CDR1 and CDR2 (germline): KGHSH, LQKENI. CDR3 sequence: CASSPGTGSNQPQHF. The CDR3 DNA is TGTGCCAGCTCACCGGGGACAGGGAGCAATCAGCCCCAGCATTTT.

V usage is TRBV7-3 and J usage is TRBJ2-3; D ambiguous. V was clipped by 5 bases and J by 0 bases, with 15 bases between them. The CDR3 is made up of 16 amino acids. Germline V gene lookup returns CDR1 SGHTA and CDR2 FQGTGA. The CDR3 coding sequence is TGTGCCAGCAGCCTCTTCGCGGAGACTAGCACAGATACGCAGTATTTT. Encoded protein: CASSLFAETSTDTQYF.

The rearrangement uses TRBV9 and TRBJ2-3; no reliable D call. The CDR3 contains 13 residues. V dropped 2 bases and J dropped 2 bases, with 6 bases sitting between them. Germline V gene lookup returns CDR1 SGDLS and CDR2 YYNGEE. The CDR3 coding sequence is TGTGCCAGCAGCGTCTACTTCACAGATACGCAGTATTTT. Amino acids: CASSVYFTDTQYF.

The chain recombines TRBV7-2 with TRBJ2-3; 8 bases map to TRBD2. Looked up from germline, CDR1 is SGHTA and CDR2 is FQGNSA. The CDR3 is 16 residues long. V lost 5 bases to trimming and J lost 5 bases; unmatched junction nucleotides: 12. The CDR3 is CASSNPSGPGLDTQYF. The CDR3 DNA reads TGTGCCAGCAGCAATCCTAGCGGGCCAGGCTTAGATACGCAGTATTTT.

The count of this clone is one. V and J are TRBV19 and TRBJ1-5; D is possibly TRBD1 (5 bases). This CDR3 is built from 15 residues. Trimming pared 3 bases from V and 2 bases from J, leaving 11 bases between. Germline V gives CDR1 LNHDA, CDR2 SQIVND (reference sequence). The CDR3, as DNA: TGTGCCAGTAGTATGGCAGGGTCGGGCAATCAGCCCCAGCATTTT. Its protein is CASSMAGSGNQPQHF.

The rearrangement uses TRBV2 and TRBJ2-5; D remains ambiguous. Germline-derived CDR1 and CDR2 are SNHLY and FYNNEI. V lost 6 bases, J lost 4 bases, and 6 bases lay in between. The CDR3 consists of 11 residues. CDR3 loop: CASSPRETQYF. CDR3 nucleotides: TGTGCCAGCAGCCCCCGAGAGACCCAGTACTTC. The full variable domain, completed using reference TRBV2 and TRBJ2-5, is EPEVTQTPSHQVTQMGQEVILRCVPISNHLYFYWYRQILGQKVEFLVSFYNNEISEKSEIFDDQFSVERPDGSNFTLKIRSTKLEDSAMYFCASSPRETQYFGPGTRLLVL.

The rearrangement uses TRBV28 and TRBJ1-2, with D uncertain. V shed 5 bases and J shed 0 bases, with 16 bases lying between them. CDR1 is MDHEN, CDR2 SYDVKM, per germline. The CDR3 sequence is 16 residues long. The CDR3 DNA is TGTGCCAGCAGTCCCCCTTTCGGGAACTCTAACTATGGCTACACCTTC. Translation gives CASSPPFGNSNYGYTF.

This clone was seen only a few times. CDR3 sequence reads: CASNGQGAYEQYF. In DNA, the CDR3 is TGTGCCAGCAACGGACAGGGGGCCTACGAGCAGTACTTC. The genes are TRBV11-2 and TRBJ2-7, with TRBD1 identical over 10 bases. V lost 7 bases to trimming and J lost 2 bases; unmatched junction nucleotides: 2. Germline V gives CDR1 SGHAT, CDR2 FQNNGV. This CDR3 region has 13 residues.

The chain uses TRBV29-1 and TRBJ2-3; 13 nucleotides agree with TRBD2. CDR3 length equals 16 residues. Germline V gene data show CDR1 as SQVTM and CDR2 as ANQGSEA. The junction had 6 bases not matched to a gene; V was cut back by 5 bases and J by 1 base. CDR3 nucleotide sequence: TGCAGCGTTCAAGGGACTAGCGGGATTGGCACAGATACGCAGTATTTT. Translating gives CSVQGTSGIGTDTQYF.

This sequence joins TRBV28 and TRBJ2-7; maybe TRBD1 (5 bases). V was clipped by 6 bases and J by 5 bases, with 14 bases between them. Germline loops: CDR1 MDHEN, CDR2 SYDVKM. The CDR3 totals 13 residues. CDR3 sequence (DNA): TGTGCCAGCAGGGGGCAGGGCCTCCACGAGCAGTACTTC. It specifies CASRGQGLHEQYF.

The gene calls are TRBV2 and TRBJ2-7; D possibly corresponds to TRBD2 (6 bases). V lost 4 bases to trimming and J lost 7 bases, with 23 bases between them. The CDR3 covers 16 residues. Germline-derived CDR1 and CDR2 are SNHLY and FYNNEI. The CDR3 loop is CASSGRVGDSRAEQYF. CDR3 sequence (DNA): TGTGCCAGCAGTGGCCGCGTTGGGGACTCCCGGGCAGAGCAGTACTTC.

V and J are TRBV4-1 and TRBJ2-7, with D possibly being TRBD2 (6 bases). Trimming pared 6 bases from V and 3 bases from J, leaving 18 bases between. The germline CDR1 and CDR2 sequences are MGHRA and YSYEKL. The CDR3 loop spans 15 amino acids. CDR3 sequence (DNA): TGCGCCAGCAGGCTAAACCCCCGGGAGTACTACGAGCAGTACTTC. As protein: CASRLNPREYYEQYF.

The V call is TRBV5-4, the J call TRBJ1-2; 11 bases map to TRBD1. V shed 4 bases, J shed 4 bases, and the junction held 3 bases outside the gene matches. This CDR3 is built from 14 residues. The germline gives CDR1 SGHNT, CDR2 YYREEE (reference sequence). CDR3 region: CASSPGTGGYGYTF. The CDR3 bases are TGTGCCAGCAGCCCCGGGACAGGGGGCTATGGCTACACCTTC.

This chain links TRBV13 with TRBJ1-2; D remains unclear. Between the trimmed V and J ends, which lost 10 bases and 7 bases, there was a span of 13 bases. Per germline, CDR1 PRHDT and CDR2 FYEKMQ (reference sequence). The CDR3 extends over 11 amino acids. DNA for the CDR3: TGTGCCATTACCTCCCGGGGTGGCTACACCTTC. Encoded protein: CAITSRGGYTF.

The V and J genes are TRBV9 and TRBJ2-2; the match to TRBD2 covers 9 bases. V lost 1 base, J lost 5 bases, and 6 bases stayed unmatched. Germline V gene sequence: CDR1 SGDLS, CDR2 YYNGEE. The CDR3 has 16 amino acids. The CDR3 reads CASSVNSGRLTGELFF. In DNA form, the CDR3 reads TGTGCCAGCAGCGTAAACAGCGGGAGGCTTACCGGGGAGCTGTTTTTT.

This clone has just a few counts. V and J are TRBV7-9 and TRBJ1-1; D possibly corresponds to TRBD1 (6 bases). This CDR3 is built from 14 residues. In germline, CDR1 is SEHNR, CDR2 FQNEAQ (reference sequence). V lost 1 base and J lost 6, with 12 bases in between. DNA of the CDR3: TGTGCCAGCAGCTTAGGAGTGTCAGGGGCTGAAGCTTTCTTT. Residues: CASSLGVSGAEAFF.

The chain carries TRBV11-3 and TRBJ1-1, with TRBD1 identical over 8 bases. This CDR3 is built from 13 residues. Looked up from germline, CDR1 is SGHNT and CDR2 is YENEEA. V trimming: 1 base; J trimming: 7 bases; junction bases outside the gene matches: 2. The DNA of the CDR3 is TGTGCCAGCAGCTTAGCCAGGGGGCTTGAAGCTTTCTTT. It specifies CASSLARGLEAFF.

J is TRBJ2-1 and V is TRBV15, with D possibly matching TRBD1 (5 bases). Germline V CDR1 and CDR2: LNHNV, YYDKDF (reference sequence). This CDR3 is built from 16 residues. V was shortened by 0 bases and J by 9 bases, with 18 bases between the two germline ends. CDR3 sequence (DNA): TGTGCCACCAGCAGAGAACCAGGGTCCATATTCAGTGAGCAGTTCTTC. Amino acids: CATSREPGSIFSEQFF. Drawing the rest from reference TRBV15 and TRBJ2-1, the complete variable domain is DAMVIQNPRYQVTQFGKPVTLSCSQTLNHNVMYWYQQKSSQAPKLLFHYYDKDFNNEADTPDNFQSRRPNTSFCFLDIRSPGLGDTAMYLCATSREPGSIFSEQFFGPGTRLTVL.

The genes are TRBV5-5 and TRBJ2-1, with D maybe TRBD2 (7 bases). Trimming left V 10 bases short and J 9 bases short, with 26 bases between. The CDR3 is made up of 15 amino acids. Per the germline V gene, CDR1 is SGHKS and CDR2 is YYEKEE (reference sequence). DNA for the CDR3: TGTGCCGGGGGGGGCGGGACTACTGCTGGGAGTGAGCAGTTCTTC. It encodes CAGGGGTTAGSEQFF.

The CDR3 DNA is TGTGCCATCGCGGCAGACAAAAACATTCAGTACTTC. This sequence encodes CAIAADKNIQYF. The gene calls are TRBV10-3 and TRBJ2-4; no reliable D call. Trimming removed 8 bases from V and 3 bases from J, with 8 bases in between. CDR3 length: 12 residues. From germline, CDR1 is ENHRY and CDR2 SYGVKD.